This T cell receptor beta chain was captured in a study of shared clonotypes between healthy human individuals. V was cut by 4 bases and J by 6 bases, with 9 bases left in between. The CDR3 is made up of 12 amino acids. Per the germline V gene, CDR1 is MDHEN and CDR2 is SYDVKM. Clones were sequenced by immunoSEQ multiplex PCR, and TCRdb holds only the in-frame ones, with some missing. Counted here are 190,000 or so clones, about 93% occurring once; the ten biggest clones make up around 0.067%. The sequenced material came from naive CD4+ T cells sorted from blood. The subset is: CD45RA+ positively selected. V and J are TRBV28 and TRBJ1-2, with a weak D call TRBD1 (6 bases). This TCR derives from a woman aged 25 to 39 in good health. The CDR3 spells CASSSPGDGYTF. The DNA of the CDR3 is TGTGCCAGCAGTTCGCCAGGGGATGGCTACACCTTC.